These 13 T cell receptor beta chains came from one sample sequenced in a study of blood T cell repertoires in COVID-19. Clones were read by immunoSEQ multiplex PCR, and TCRdb kept only the in-frame ones, dropping some. The sample yields about 230,000 clones, roughly 80% seen once. The sample comprised peripheral blood. The receptors stem from a woman older than 75 with acute or convalescent COVID-19.

The chain links TRBV5-1 to TRBJ2-3; 11 positions match TRBD2. The CDR3 is 18 residues long. The germline CDR1 and CDR2 sequences are SGHRS and YFSETQ. J was trimmed by 2 bases and V by 3 bases; bases with no gene match: 11. CDR3 sequence reads: CASSSASTSGISTDTQYF. CDR3 sequence (DNA): TGCGCCAGCAGCTCCGCCTCGACTAGCGGGATTTCCACAGATACGCAGTATTTT.

The V call is TRBV19, the J call TRBJ1-2; perhaps TRBD1 as D (6 bases). V dropped 7 bases and J dropped 4 bases, with 28 bases sitting between them. Germline V lookup: CDR1 LNHDA, CDR2 SQIVND (reference sequence). The CDR3 length is 18 residues. The CDR3 loop reads CASTSYGIDETGIYGYTF. The CDR3, as DNA: TGTGCCAGTACCTCTTATGGGATAGACGAGACAGGTATCTATGGCTACACCTTC.

V is TRBV29-1 and J is TRBJ2-3; D may be TRBD2 (5 bases). CDR3 length: 16 residues. CDR1 and CDR2 (germline): SQVTM, ANQGSEA. Trimming stripped 4 bases from V and 2 bases from J, with 19 bases between. This CDR3 reads CSVGGVRNLLTDTQYF. CDR3 bases: TGCAGCGTTGGGGGAGTAAGGAATCTACTCACAGATACGCAGTATTTT.

The genes are TRBV18 and TRBJ1-1; tentatively, D is TRBD1 (6 bases). The CDR3 has 14 amino acids. Germline CDR1 is KGHSH and CDR2 is LQKENI. V was cut by 3 bases and J by 3 bases, with 11 bases left in between. DNA of the CDR3: TGTGCCAGCTCACCTTATACAGGGCACACTGAAGCTTTCTTT. This gives the protein CASSPYTGHTEAFF.

This clone was observed a handful of times. The chain is built from TRBV4-2 and TRBJ2-7; the match to TRBD2 covers 8 bases. Germline V gene lookup returns CDR1 LGHNA and CDR2 YNFKEQ. After removal of 0 bases from V and 4 bases from J, the junction contained 8 bases not matched to a gene. The CDR3 sequence is 16 residues long. The CDR3 region has the DNA TGTGCCAGCAGCCAAGATCGGGCTAGCGGGTTGTACGAGCAGTACTTC. Encoded protein: CASSQDRASGLYEQYF.

The rearrangement joins TRBV6-2 or TRBV6-3 to TRBJ1-2, with D possibly matching TRBD1 (5 bases). V dropped 2 bases and J dropped 3 bases, with 13 bases sitting between them. The V gene's germline CDR1 is MNHEY and CDR2 SVGEGT. This CDR3 is 15 amino acids long. The CDR3 reads CASSYHHDSDYGYTF. CDR3 nucleotide sequence: TGTGCCAGCAGTTACCACCACGACAGCGACTATGGCTACACCTTC.

This chain joins TRBV5-1 and TRBJ2-5; TRBD1 agrees at 9 bases. This CDR3 region has 13 residues. J was trimmed by 6 bases and V by 5 bases; bases with no gene match: 5. Germline loops: CDR1 SGHRS, CDR2 YFSETQ. DNA for the CDR3: TGCGCCAGCAGTGCGGGACAGGGAAAGACCCAGTACTTC. It is translated as CASSAGQGKTQYF.

The chain has TRBV5-5 and TRBJ1-2; 7 bases are a match to TRBD1. The V segment lost 4 bases and the J segment 8 bases; nucleotides outside the gene matches: 8. The CDR3 consists of 13 residues. Germline lookup yields CDR1 SGHKS and CDR2 YYEKEE (reference sequence). DNA of the CDR3: TGTGCCAGCAGCCGAGACAGGGATCTAGGCTACACCTTC. It translates to CASSRDRDLGYTF.

V gene TRBV18 combines with J gene TRBJ1-5; D gene ambiguous. Germline CDR1 and CDR2: KGHSH and LQKENI. The V and J ends lost 1 base and 0 bases respectively, with 22 bases between them. The CDR3 length is 20 residues. The CDR3: CASSPQVFPGQTYSNQPQHF. Written as DNA, the CDR3 is TGTGCCAGCTCACCACAAGTCTTTCCGGGTCAGACGTATAGCAATCAGCCCCAGCATTTT.

CDR3 sequence reads: CASSPRVGVGLYEQYF. The CDR3 bases are TGTGCCAGCAGCCCCCGTGTCGGGGTGGGTCTCTACGAGCAGTACTTC. This chain uses TRBV7-6 with TRBJ2-7, with a possible D match to TRBD2 (5 bases). The germline CDR1 and CDR2 sequences are SGHVS and FNYEAQ. The V and J ends lost 5 bases and 3 bases respectively, with 20 bases between them. This CDR3 comprises 16 residues.

This clone was seen a few times. This chain joins TRBV2 and TRBJ1-4; TRBD1 aligns across 9 bases. The CDR3 is 11 residues long. From germline, CDR1 is SNHLY and CDR2 FYNNEI. Trimming took 6 bases from V and 15 from J; bases not matched to a gene: 5. CDR3 residues: CASRETGGMFF. In DNA form, the CDR3 reads TGTGCCAGCAGGGAGACAGGGGGAATGTTTTTT. Full variable domain (rest looked up from reference TRBV2 and TRBJ1-4): EPEVTQTPSHQVTQMGQEVILRCVPISNHLYFYWYRQILGQKVEFLVSFYNNEISEKSEIFDDQFSVERPDGSNFTLKIRSTKLEDSAMYFCASRETGGMFFGSGTQLSVL.

The CDR3 DNA follows: TGTGCCAGCAGCCTTCCCGGGACAGGTCAGACTGAAAAACTGTTTTTT. Its protein is CASSLPGTGQTEKLFF. The rearrangement uses TRBV5-4 and TRBJ1-4; 8 nucleotides align to TRBD1. The CDR3 is 16 residues long. Trimming took 4 bases from V and 7 from J; bases not matched to a gene: 12. CDR1 is SGHNT and CDR2 is YYREEE in the germline V gene (reference sequence). The full variable domain, rest sourced from reference TRBV5-4 and TRBJ1-4, is ETGVTQSPTHLIKTRGQQVTLRCSSQSGHNTVSWYQQALGQGPQFIFQYYREEENGRGNFPPRFSGLQFPNYSSELNVNALELDDSALYLCASSLPGTGQTEKLFFGSGTQLSVL.

The chain employs TRBV29-1 and TRBJ2-2, with TRBD2 as a possible D gene (7 bases). Germline V lookup: CDR1 SQVTM, CDR2 ANQGSEA. CDR3 size: 14 residues. Trimming removed 7 bases at V and 5 bases at J, with 17 bases between. As DNA, the CDR3 is TGCAGCGCCGAAGGGGGGGTGCGGACCGGGGAGCTGTTTTTT. Its protein product is CSAEGGVRTGELFF.